Shown below are 8 T cell receptor beta chains from a single sample sequenced in a study of T cell changes during pregnancy in multiple sclerosis. Profiling relied on immunoSEQ multiplex PCR, and the TCRdb table lists in-frame clones only, not all of them. The data contain tens of thousands of clones, approximately 94% of them singletons. Specimen: CD4+ T cells from peripheral blood mononuclear cells, collected in the second trimester of pregnancy. These receptors originate from a female donor with multiple sclerosis, enrolled in a pregnancy study.

The chain employs TRBV28 and TRBJ2-3; 9 bases fit TRBD2. The CDR3 is 15 residues long. The germline V gene encodes CDR1 MDHEN and CDR2 SYDVKM. After removal of 6 bases from V and 3 bases from J, the junction contained 7 bases not matched to a gene. Here the CDR3 reads CASSTRAGGTDTQYF. DNA for the CDR3: TGTGCCAGCAGCACGCGAGCGGGAGGTACAGATACGCAGTATTTT.

This chain links TRBV11-2 with TRBJ1-1, with D possibly TRBD1 on 6 matching bases. Trimming left V 1 base short and J 5 bases short, with 11 bases between. The germline gives CDR1 SGHAT, CDR2 FQNNGV. The CDR3 covers 14 residues. CDR3 DNA sequence: TGTGCCAGCAGCTTAGTCAGGGGACGGACTGAAGCTTTCTTT. It codes for CASSLVRGRTEAFF.

The chain employs TRBV5-1 and TRBJ1-3; D unclear. Germline loops: CDR1 SGHRS, CDR2 YFSETQ. CDR3 length equals 13 residues. V lost 1 base and J lost 4, with 6 bases in between. CDR3 region: CASSLYTGNTIYF. The CDR3 DNA reads TGCGCCAGCAGCTTGTATACAGGAAACACCATATATTTT.

This chain uses TRBV29-1 with TRBJ2-2, with 11 bases fitting TRBD1. Germline V CDR1 and CDR2: SQVTM, ANQGSEA. The CDR3 extends over 14 amino acids. Germline trimming cut 3 bases from V and 6 bases from J; bases unmatched to any gene: 3. CDR3 residues: CSVESGQGAGELFF. The CDR3 DNA reads as TGCAGCGTTGAGTCGGGACAGGGGGCCGGGGAGCTGTTTTTT.

This clone was seen once. The rearrangement uses TRBV30 and TRBJ2-7; a weak D match, TRBD1 (8 bases). CDR3 length: 15 residues. V was clipped by 4 bases and J by 2 bases, with 18 bases between them. The germline V gene encodes CDR1 GTSNPN and CDR2 SVGIG (reference sequence). CDR3 in amino acids: CAWNNRGGLAYEQYF. The CDR3 coding sequence is TGTGCCTGGAACAACAGGGGGGGCCTAGCCTACGAGCAGTACTTC.

The chain recombines TRBV6-5 with TRBJ2-7; TRBD1 is a possible D gene (6 bases). This CDR3 comprises 15 residues. Germline CDR1 reads MNHEY; CDR2 reads SVGAGI. The V end was cut by 5 bases, the J end by 2 bases, with 16 bases between. CDR3 DNA sequence: TGTGCCAGCAGTAGGACAGCGCTTGGAGCCTACGAGCAGTACTTC. Translating it yields CASSRTALGAYEQYF.

The V call is TRBV5-4, the J call TRBJ2-1; 12 nucleotides match TRBD2. The J segment lost 7 bases and the V segment lost 1 base, leaving 12 bases of the junction unmatched. This CDR3 contains 18 residues. Germline V CDR1 and CDR2: SGHNT, YYREEE (reference sequence). In DNA, the CDR3 is TGTGCCAGCAGCTTGATGACTAGCGGGAGAAGGGCCGCAAATGAGCAGTTCTTC. Translated, it gives CASSLMTSGRRAANEQFF.

The gene calls are TRBV25-1 and TRBJ2-2; 7 bases line up with TRBD2. The CDR3 runs 16 residues. In germline, CDR1 is MGHDK, CDR2 SYGVNS. Trimming cost V 1 base and J 1 base; bases outside gene matches: 3. CDR3 in DNA: TGTGCCAGCAGTGAATTCGGCGGGGGGAACACCGGGGAGCTGTTTTTT. Translating it yields CASSEFGGGNTGELFF.